Listed below are T cell receptor beta chains from one sample, sequenced in a study of cytomegalovirus exposure and HLA in healthy donors. Profiling relied on immunoSEQ multiplex PCR, and the TCRdb table lists in-frame clones only, not all of them. Of around 200,000 clones listed, about 81% are singletons. Material: PBMCs. The receptors derive from a woman younger than 35 in good health and CMV-seronegative. The CDR3 runs from the conserved cysteine through the conserved F or W. The D gene is left open where the match is weak. Size is omitted from some rows. Given values are once, few, many or a class for expanded clones.

V gene: TRBV7-9; J gene: TRBJ1-1; clone size: NA; D gene: NA; CDR3 DNA: TGTGCCAGCAGCTTAGTCCAGACAATGAACACTGAAGCTTTCTTT; CDR3 protein: CASSLVQTMNTEAFF
V gene: TRBV5-4; J gene: TRBJ2-2; clone size: NA; D gene: TRBD2; CDR3 DNA: TGTGCCAGCAGCTTGTTGAGCGGGAGCACCGGGGAGCTGTTTTTT; CDR3 protein: CASSLLSGSTGELFF
V gene: TRBV6-1; J gene: TRBJ1-5; clone size: NA; D gene: NA; CDR3 DNA: TGTGCCAGCAGGTTCCAGGACAGCAGCAATCAGCCCCAGCATTTT; CDR3 protein: CASRFQDSSNQPQHF
V gene: TRBV9; J gene: TRBJ2-5; clone size: NA; D gene: TRBD2; CDR3 DNA: TGTGCCAGCAGCGTAGAACTAGCGGGGGGGCCCGTTGGAAAAGAGACCCAGTACTTC; CDR3 protein: CASSVELAGGPVGKETQYF
V gene: TRBV9; J gene: TRBJ2-1; clone size: NA; D gene: TRBD2; CDR3 DNA: TGTGCCAGCAGCGTAGCGACTAGCTCGTTTGTCTATGAGCAGTTCTTC; CDR3 protein: CASSVATSSFVYEQFF
V gene: TRBV27; J gene: TRBJ1-6; clone size: NA; D gene: NA; CDR3 DNA: TGTGCCAGCAGTACCGACAGACATTCACCCCTCCACTTT; CDR3 protein: CASSTDRHSPLHF
V gene: TRBV5-1; J gene: TRBJ2-1; clone size: NA; D gene: NA; CDR3 DNA: TGCGCCAGCAGTTGGGATCCAGGGTACAATGAGCAGTTCTTC; CDR3 protein: CASSWDPGYNEQFF
V gene: TRBV9; J gene: TRBJ1-1; clone size: NA; D gene: NA; CDR3 DNA: TGTGCCAGCAGCGAGGGGGTCATGAACACTGAAGCTTTCTTT; CDR3 protein: CASSEGVMNTEAFF
V gene: TRBV7-9; J gene: TRBJ2-7; clone size: NA; D gene: TRBD1; CDR3 DNA: TGTGCCAGCTTAGACGGGACAGCTACTTTTACCTACGAGCAGTACTTC; CDR3 protein: CASLDGTATFTYEQYF
V gene: TRBV27; J gene: TRBJ2-7; clone size: NA; D gene: TRBD2; CDR3 DNA: TGTGCCAGCAGTCCCGCGACTAGCGGGAGCAACTACGAGCAGTACTTC; CDR3 protein: CASSPATSGSNYEQYF
V gene: TRBV19; J gene: TRBJ2-1; clone size: NA; D gene: TRBD2; CDR3 DNA: TGTGCCAGTATGGCCCTAGCGGGGGGGTACAATGAGCAGTTCTTC; CDR3 protein: CASMALAGGYNEQFF
V gene: TRBV7-2; J gene: TRBJ2-5; clone size: NA; D gene: NA; CDR3 DNA: TGTGCCAGCAGCTTGGGTCCAGGGCTACGGGAGACCCAGTACTTC; CDR3 protein: CASSLGPGLRETQYF
V gene: TRBV29-1; J gene: TRBJ1-4; clone size: NA; D gene: NA; CDR3 DNA: TGCAGCGTTGAAAGGGTAGGGGCGGATGAAAAACTGTTTTTT; CDR3 protein: CSVERVGADEKLFF
V gene: TRBV5-6; J gene: TRBJ2-3; clone size: NA; D gene: NA; CDR3 DNA: TGTGCCAGCAGGACGGGAATTAGCACAGATACGCAGTATTTT; CDR3 protein: CASRTGISTDTQYF
V gene: TRBV19; J gene: TRBJ1-4; clone size: once; D gene: NA; CDR3 DNA: TGTGCCAGTAGTCCATCCCTGTCGGGGGGAAGGGAAAAACTGTTTTTT; CDR3 protein: CASSPSLSGGREKLFF
V gene: TRBV5-4; J gene: TRBJ1-1; clone size: NA; D gene: NA; CDR3 DNA: TGTGCCAGCTCGTTACGTTCGGGGATTGAAGCTTTCTTT; CDR3 protein: CASSLRSGIEAFF
V gene: TRBV9; J gene: TRBJ2-1; clone size: NA; D gene: TRBD2; CDR3 DNA: TGTGCCAGCAGCGTCCGGACTAGCGGGGGGCTATCAAGCTCCTACAATGAGCAGTTCTTC; CDR3 protein: CASSVRTSGGLSSSYNEQFF
V gene: TRBV4-2; J gene: TRBJ1-1; clone size: NA; D gene: NA; CDR3 DNA: TGTGCCAGCAGCACAGGAGGAGGGTTCACTGAAGCTTTCTTT; CDR3 protein: CASSTGGGFTEAFF
V gene: TRBV27; J gene: TRBJ1-6; clone size: NA; D gene: NA; CDR3 DNA: TGTGCCAGCAGTTTATTGGGGAGCTCCTATAATTCACCCCTCCACTTT; CDR3 protein: CASSLLGSSYNSPLHF
V gene: TRBV19; J gene: TRBJ2-3; clone size: NA; D gene: NA; CDR3 DNA: TGTGCCAGTAGTGGAGCTCACACAGATACGCAGTATTTT; CDR3 protein: CASSGAHTDTQYF
V gene: TRBV28; J gene: TRBJ2-7; clone size: NA; D gene: NA; CDR3 DNA: TGTGCCAGCAAACAACAGGGTAAGGGGTACGAGCAGTACTTC; CDR3 protein: CASKQQGKGYEQYF
V gene: TRBV7-6; J gene: TRBJ2-5; clone size: NA; D gene: TRBD2; CDR3 DNA: TGTGCCAGCAGCCCAGGACTAGCGGGGGGCCGGGGATTGTCCCAGTACTTC; CDR3 protein: CASSPGLAGGRGLSQYF
V gene: TRBV5-1; J gene: TRBJ2-3; clone size: NA; D gene: NA; CDR3 DNA: TGCGCCAGCAGCTCTTTCACAGATACGCAGTATTTT; CDR3 protein: CASSSFTDTQYF
V gene: TRBV19; J gene: TRBJ2-7; clone size: NA; D gene: NA; CDR3 DNA: TGTGCCAGTAGTCCCCACACTAGCTCCTACGAGCAGTACTTC; CDR3 protein: CASSPHTSSYEQYF
V gene: TRBV5-1; J gene: TRBJ1-4; clone size: few; D gene: TRBD1; CDR3 DNA: TGCGCCAGCAGCCCCAACAGGGGGCGGGATGAAAAACTGTTTTTT; CDR3 protein: CASSPNRGRDEKLFF
V gene: TRBV5-4; J gene: TRBJ1-1; clone size: NA; D gene: TRBD1; CDR3 DNA: TGTGCCAGCAGTTCGACAGGGGGCGCTTCTGAAGCTTTCTTT; CDR3 protein: CASSSTGGASEAFF
V gene: TRBV28; J gene: TRBJ2-3; clone size: NA; D gene: TRBD1; CDR3 DNA: TGTGCCAGCAGCAAGGGACAGATCACAGATACGCAGTATTTT; CDR3 protein: CASSKGQITDTQYF
V gene: TRBV5-1; J gene: TRBJ2-3; clone size: NA; D gene: TRBD1; CDR3 DNA: TGCGCCAGCAGCTTGGCCGGGACAGGGGGCATGAATACGCAGTATTTT; CDR3 protein: CASSLAGTGGMNTQYF
V gene: TRBV30; J gene: TRBJ1-5; clone size: NA; D gene: NA; CDR3 DNA: TGTGCCTGGAGTCCTACCGTCAGCAATCAGCCCCAGCATTTT; CDR3 protein: CAWSPTVSNQPQHF
V gene: TRBV25-1; J gene: TRBJ2-2; clone size: NA; D gene: TRBD1; CDR3 DNA: TGTGCCAGCAGGTTGGCCGGGACAGGGGGTTCCGGGGAGCTGTTTTTT; CDR3 protein: CASRLAGTGGSGELFF
V gene: TRBV2; J gene: TRBJ2-1; clone size: NA; D gene: NA; CDR3 DNA: TGTGCCAGCAGTGAGAGACAGGCATTAAATGAGCAGTTCTTC; CDR3 protein: CASSERQALNEQFF
V gene: TRBV18; J gene: TRBJ1-3; clone size: NA; D gene: NA; CDR3 DNA: TGTGCCAGCTCACCGGAGGACTCTGGAAACACCATATATTTT; CDR3 protein: CASSPEDSGNTIYF
V gene: TRBV5-6; J gene: TRBJ2-1; clone size: NA; D gene: NA; CDR3 DNA: TGTGCCAGCAGCTTGGTAGGCGGGAAGTACAATGAGCAGTTCTTC; CDR3 protein: CASSLVGGKYNEQFF
V gene: TRBV6-6; J gene: TRBJ1-6; clone size: once; D gene: NA; CDR3 DNA: TGTGCCAGCAGTACACAGGTTAATTCACCCCTCCACTTT; CDR3 protein: CASSTQVNSPLHF
V gene: TRBV28; J gene: TRBJ1-5; clone size: NA; D gene: NA; CDR3 DNA: TGTGCCAGCAGTTTCCCGGGGTATAGCAATCAGCCCCAGCATTTT; CDR3 protein: CASSFPGYSNQPQHF
V gene: TRBV28; J gene: TRBJ2-3; clone size: NA; D gene: TRBD2; CDR3 DNA: TGTGCCAGCAGTTTGGGGAGGGCCGGGACAGATACGCAGTATTTT; CDR3 protein: CASSLGRAGTDTQYF
V gene: TRBV11-2; J gene: TRBJ1-4; clone size: once; D gene: NA; CDR3 DNA: TGTGCCAGCAGCTTTACAGGGTCGGGTAATGAAAAACTGTTTTTT; CDR3 protein: CASSFTGSGNEKLFF
V gene: TRBV18; J gene: TRBJ2-7; clone size: NA; D gene: TRBD1; CDR3 DNA: TGTGCCAGCTCACCGGACAGGGGCGAGCAGTACTTC; CDR3 protein: CASSPDRGEQYF
V gene: TRBV6-5; J gene: TRBJ2-1; clone size: NA; D gene: NA; CDR3 DNA: TGTGCCAGCAGTTACGAGGGGGGGCCCTACAATGAGCAGTTCTTC; CDR3 protein: CASSYEGGPYNEQFF
V gene: TRBV19; J gene: TRBJ2-1; clone size: NA; D gene: NA; CDR3 DNA: TGTGCCAGTAGTCCAGGCGCACTCAATGAGCAGTTCTTC; CDR3 protein: CASSPGALNEQFF
V gene: TRBV29-1; J gene: TRBJ2-5; clone size: NA; D gene: TRBD2; CDR3 DNA: TGCAGCGTTGGGGGACTAGCGGGAGCCTTGGGTGGGGAGACCCAGTACTTC; CDR3 protein: CSVGGLAGALGGETQYF
V gene: TRBV27; J gene: TRBJ2-3; clone size: NA; D gene: NA; CDR3 DNA: TGTGCCAGCAGTGACTATAGCACAGATACGCAGTATTTT; CDR3 protein: CASSDYSTDTQYF
V gene: TRBV2; J gene: TRBJ2-5; clone size: NA; D gene: NA; CDR3 DNA: TGTGCCAGCAGTGAGTCGGGGGTGAGAAGAGAGACCCAGTACTTC; CDR3 protein: CASSESGVRRETQYF
V gene: TRBV6-5; J gene: TRBJ2-1; clone size: NA; D gene: TRBD1; CDR3 DNA: TGTGCCAGCAGCCAGGGGGCGAACAATGAGCAGTTCTTC; CDR3 protein: CASSQGANNEQFF
V gene: TRBV19; J gene: TRBJ2-5; clone size: NA; D gene: TRBD2; CDR3 DNA: TGTGCCAGTAAGGCTGGGGCTAGCGGGGAAGAGACCCAGTACTTC; CDR3 protein: CASKAGASGEETQYF